Only a few counts were recorded for the clone carrying this TCR beta chain. This specimen belongs to a study of T cells in Graves' hyperthyroidism and ophthalmopathy. The wider study: Peripheral blood was collected at initial diagnosis, before any treatment.

Amplified TCR beta CDR3 regions came from RNA transcripts. Researchers ran a first-round RT-PCR on the TCR CDR3 using the HTBI primer set. TCRdb analysed the multiplex PCR reads with MiXCR anew, one entry per CDR3 protein. The sample yields more than 600,000 distinct CDR3 sequences, around 15% seen once. Trimming removed 7 bases from V and 3 bases from J, with 16 bases in between. Per germline, CDR1 SGHAT and CDR2 FQNNGV. CDR3 length equals 15 residues. The clonotype was recovered from a man between 18 and 35 years old with Graves' hyperthyroidism. The sequenced sample consisted of blood. The rearrangement joins TRBV11-2 to TRBJ1-3; no firm D call. The CDR3 coding sequence is TGTGCCAGCACCCTGGCTTACATCGGTGGAAACACCATATATTTT. It encodes CASTLAYIGGNTIYF.